This TCR beta chain was observed in a study of cytomegalovirus exposure and HLA in healthy donors. Germline V gene data show CDR1 as MNHNY and CDR2 as SVGAGI (reference sequence). The CDR3 has 11 residues. V lost 2 bases, J lost 8 bases, and 7 bases lay in between. This PCR relied on a set of 60 Vbeta primers and 13 Jbeta primers. TCRdb keeps only in-frame clones here, not all; method: immunoSEQ multiplex PCR. The table lists 190,000 or so clones, 82% of them singletons, with roughly 0.098% in the top ten. The sample comprised PBMCs. The TCR originated in a boy under 10 years old in good health and CMV-seronegative. The chain carries TRBV6-6 and TRBJ2-7; D is uncertain. The CDR3 is CASSYDKQQYF. The CDR3 DNA reads TGTGCCAGCAGTTACGACAAGCAGCAGTACTTC.